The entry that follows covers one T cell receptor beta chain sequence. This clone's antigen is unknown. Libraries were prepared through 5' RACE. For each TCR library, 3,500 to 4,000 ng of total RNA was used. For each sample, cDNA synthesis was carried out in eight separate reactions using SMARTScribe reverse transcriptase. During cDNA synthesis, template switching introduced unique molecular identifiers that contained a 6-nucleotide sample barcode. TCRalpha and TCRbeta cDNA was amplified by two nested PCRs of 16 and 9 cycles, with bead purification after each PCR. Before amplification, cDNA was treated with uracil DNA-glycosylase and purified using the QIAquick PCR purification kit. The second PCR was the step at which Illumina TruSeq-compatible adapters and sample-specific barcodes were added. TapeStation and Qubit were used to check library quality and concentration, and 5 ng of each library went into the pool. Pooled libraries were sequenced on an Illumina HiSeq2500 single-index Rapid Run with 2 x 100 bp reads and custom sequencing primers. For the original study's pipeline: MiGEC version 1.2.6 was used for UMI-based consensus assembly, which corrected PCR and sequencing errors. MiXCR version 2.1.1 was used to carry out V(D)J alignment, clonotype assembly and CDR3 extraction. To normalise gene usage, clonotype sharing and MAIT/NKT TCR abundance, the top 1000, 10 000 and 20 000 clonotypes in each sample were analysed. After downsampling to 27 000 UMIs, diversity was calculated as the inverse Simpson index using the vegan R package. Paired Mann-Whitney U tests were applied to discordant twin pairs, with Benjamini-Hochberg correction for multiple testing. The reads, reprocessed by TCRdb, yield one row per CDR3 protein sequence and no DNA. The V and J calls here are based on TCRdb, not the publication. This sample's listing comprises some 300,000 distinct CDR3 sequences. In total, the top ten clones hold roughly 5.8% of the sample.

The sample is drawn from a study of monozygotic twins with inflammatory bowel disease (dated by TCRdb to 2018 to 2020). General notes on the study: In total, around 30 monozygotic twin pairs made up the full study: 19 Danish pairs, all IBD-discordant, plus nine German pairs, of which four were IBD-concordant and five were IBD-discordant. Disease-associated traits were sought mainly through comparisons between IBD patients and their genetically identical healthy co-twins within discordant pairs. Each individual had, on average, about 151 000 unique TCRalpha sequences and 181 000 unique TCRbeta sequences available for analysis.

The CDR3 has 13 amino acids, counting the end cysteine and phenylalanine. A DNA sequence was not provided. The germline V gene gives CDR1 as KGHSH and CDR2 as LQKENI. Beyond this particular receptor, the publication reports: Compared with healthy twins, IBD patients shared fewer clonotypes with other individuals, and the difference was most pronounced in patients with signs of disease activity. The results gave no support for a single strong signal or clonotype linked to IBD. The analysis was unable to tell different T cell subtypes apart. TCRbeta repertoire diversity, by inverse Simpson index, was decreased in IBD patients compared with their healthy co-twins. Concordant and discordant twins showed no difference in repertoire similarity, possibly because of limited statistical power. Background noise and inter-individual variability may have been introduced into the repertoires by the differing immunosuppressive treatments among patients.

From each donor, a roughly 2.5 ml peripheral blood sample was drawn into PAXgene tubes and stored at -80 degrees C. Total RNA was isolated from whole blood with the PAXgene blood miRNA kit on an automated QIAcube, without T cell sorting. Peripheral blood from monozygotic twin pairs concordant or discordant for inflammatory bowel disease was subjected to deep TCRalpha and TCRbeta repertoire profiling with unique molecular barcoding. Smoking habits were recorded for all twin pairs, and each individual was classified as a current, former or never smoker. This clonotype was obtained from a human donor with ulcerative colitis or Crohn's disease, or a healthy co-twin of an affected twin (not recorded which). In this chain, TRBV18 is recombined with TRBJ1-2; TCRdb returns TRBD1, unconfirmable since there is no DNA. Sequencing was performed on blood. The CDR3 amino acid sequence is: CASSREQGYGYTF.